One sample yielded the 15 T cell receptor beta chains listed below, sequenced in a study of beta chain features in type 1 diabetes. The study, taken as a whole, reports: All four CD4+ subsets from Type 1 diabetes patients carried moderately but significantly shorter TCRB CDR3s.

For these TCRs, the target antigens are not known. All of the isolated RNA was reverse transcribed, so expressed TCRB transcripts were sequenced. Using immunoSEQ multiplex PCR, the repertoire was profiled, and TCRdb retains in-frame clones only, with some absent. Altogether 600,000 or so clones are present, under 15% being singletons, with the ten largest covering around 0.12%. Specimen: naive CD4+ T cells from blood. The receptors shown here come from a man aged 25 to 40 with type 1 diabetes.

This clone was observed a handful of times. The rearrangement uses TRBV20-1 and TRBJ2-7; no firm D call. Deletions cut 6 bases from V and 0 bases from J, with 6 bases between. CDR1 and CDR2 from the germline V gene are DFQATT and SNEGSKA (reference sequence). This CDR3 has 11 amino acids. The CDR3 region is CSAASSYEQYF. The DNA of the CDR3 is TGCAGTGCGGCTAGCTCCTACGAGCAGTACTTC.

The V call is TRBV5-1, the J call TRBJ2-3; no reliable D call. The CDR3 runs 15 residues. Trimming stripped 0 bases from V and 4 bases from J, with 12 bases between. The germline V gene encodes CDR1 SGHRS and CDR2 YFSETQ. The CDR3 region is CASSLVIRPADTQYF. In DNA, the CDR3 is TGCGCCAGCAGCTTGGTCATTCGCCCCGCAGATACGCAGTATTTT.

This clone was seen more than once but under ten times. The chain links TRBV4-2 to TRBJ2-2; TRBD2 agrees at 12 bases. V lost 1 base to trimming and J lost 5 bases; unmatched junction nucleotides: 2. Looked up from germline, CDR1 is LGHNA and CDR2 is YNFKEQ. The CDR3 extends over 16 amino acids. Here the CDR3 reads CASSQVGTSGTGELFF. In DNA form, the CDR3 reads TGTGCCAGCAGCCAAGTGGGGACTAGCGGGACCGGGGAGCTGTTTTTT.

There are a few counts of this clone. V usage is TRBV6-5 and J usage is TRBJ2-7; a possible D gene is TRBD2 (5 bases). Germline CDR1 MNHEY, CDR2 SVGAGI. This CDR3 has 14 amino acids. V lost 5 bases and J 3 bases, leaving 14 bases between the germline ends. The CDR3 reads CASSTGRGNYEQYF. The CDR3 DNA follows: TGTGCCAGCAGTACCGGACGGGGAAACTACGAGCAGTACTTC.

The CDR3 loop is CASSQEGAARGNEQFF. CDR3 in DNA: TGCGCCAGCAGCCAAGAAGGAGCCGCTCGGGGTAATGAGCAGTTCTTC. This chain links TRBV4-1 with TRBJ2-1; TRBD2 might be the D (5 bases). The CDR3 is made up of 16 amino acids. CDR1 is MGHRA, CDR2 YSYEKL, per germline. Trimming shortened V by 0 bases and J by 7 bases, and 16 bases separated the two germline ends.

This clone was counted only a few times. The same CDR3 can be traced to other DNA sequences in this sample. The chain combines TRBV11-2 with TRBJ1-1; D remains ambiguous. CDR1 and CDR2 from the germline V gene are SGHAT and FQNNGV. V gave up 5 bases and J gave up 3 bases, with 7 bases separating them. This CDR3 has 12 residues. CDR3 region: CASSRDYTEAFF. The CDR3, as DNA: TGTGCCAGCAGCCGCGACTACACTGAAGCTTTCTTT.

This clone has a handful of counts. This rearrangement joins TRBV30 to TRBJ1-4; D gene ambiguous. The CDR3 has 14 residues. The V end lost 4 bases, the J end lost 3 bases, and 12 bases lay between the germline ends. Germline CDR1 is GTSNPN and CDR2 is SVGIG (reference sequence). The CDR3: CAWTFQGSNEKLFF. In DNA form, the CDR3 reads TGTGCCTGGACCTTCCAAGGGTCTAATGAAAAACTGTTTTTT. Together with reference TRBV30 and TRBJ1-4, the CDR3 gives the full variable domain: SQTIHQWPATLVQPVGSPLSLECTVEGTSNPNLYWYRQAAGRGLQLLFYSVGIGQISSEVPQNLSASRPQDRQFILSSKKLLLSDSGFYLCAWTFQGSNEKLFFGSGTQLSVL.

This clone has more than one count but fewer than ten. The chain combines TRBV28 with TRBJ1-2, with D uncertain. CDR1 MDHEN and CDR2 SYDVKM come from the germline V gene. V lost 8 bases and J lost 7, with 8 bases in between. The CDR3 contains 10 residues. This CDR3 is CASYGGGYTF. CDR3 in DNA: TGTGCCAGCTACGGCGGTGGCTACACCTTC.

As regards this clone: The sample holds other DNA sequences that translate to the same CDR3. The chain carries TRBV6-5 and TRBJ2-7; TRBD1 aligns across 7 bases. J gave up 4 bases and V 8 bases, and 11 bases lay outside the gene matches. This CDR3 region has 14 residues. Germline V gives CDR1 MNHEY, CDR2 SVGAGI. In DNA form, the CDR3 reads TGTGCCAGCTCTCGGACAGGTGGGCCATACGAGCAGTACTTC. Protein sequence: CASSRTGGPYEQYF.

V and J are TRBV4-3 and TRBJ2-5, with TRBD2 matching 10 bases. The CDR3 sequence is 15 residues long. Germline loops: CDR1 LGHNA, CDR2 YSLEER. Germline trimming cut 4 bases from V and 3 bases from J; bases unmatched to any gene: 5. CDR3 residues: CASSPEGLAKETQYF. CDR3 nucleotides: TGCGCCAGCAGCCCGGAGGGACTAGCGAAAGAGACCCAGTACTTC.

The chain joins TRBV6-6 to TRBJ2-2; 8 bases fit TRBD1. J gave up 5 bases and V 2 bases, and 4 bases lay outside the gene matches. Germline V CDR1 and CDR2: MNHNY, SVGAGI (reference sequence). This CDR3 region has 15 residues. The CDR3 spells CASSYGQGMTGELFF. DNA of the CDR3: TGTGCCAGCAGTTACGGACAGGGAATGACCGGGGAGCTGTTTTTT.

This chain uses TRBV9 with TRBJ2-1; possibly TRBD1 or TRBD2 for D (5 bases each). V was cut by 0 bases and J by 10 bases, with 14 bases left in between. The CDR3 has 14 amino acids. Germline V gene data show CDR1 as SGDLS and CDR2 as YYNGEE. Here the CDR3 DNA reads TGTGCCAGCAGCGTAGACGGTCGAGGGGACGAGCAGTTCTTC. It specifies CASSVDGRGDEQFF. Based on the CDR3 plus reference TRBV9 and TRBJ2-1, the full variable domain is DSGVTQTPKHLITATGQRVTLRCSPRSGDLSVYWYQQSLDQGLQFLIQYYNGEERAKGNILERFSAQQFPDLHSELNLSSLELGDSALYFCASSVDGRGDEQFFGPGTRLTVL.

CDR3 nucleotides: TGTGCCAGCAGTGCCCCAGGGACCTCCTACGAGCAGTACTTC. It codes for CASSAPGTSYEQYF. V and J are TRBV28 and TRBJ2-7; D might be TRBD1 or TRBD2, each matching 5 bases. Trimming took 5 bases from V and 0 from J, leaving 11 bases between them. Germline assignment: CDR1 MDHEN and CDR2 SYDVKM. The CDR3 totals 14 residues.

A few counts support this clone. The V call is TRBV7-2, the J call TRBJ2-5; 8 bases agree with TRBD2. Per the germline V gene, CDR1 is SGHTA and CDR2 is FQGNSA. The CDR3 is made up of 15 amino acids. J was trimmed by 1 base and V by 3 bases; bases with no gene match: 4. The CDR3 nucleotides are TGTGCCAGCAGCTTTTATACTAGCGGCCAAGAGACCCAGTACTTC. The encoded protein is CASSFYTSGQETQYF.

The chain carries TRBV30 and TRBJ1-2, with a tentative D call TRBD1 (6 bases). The CDR3 sequence is 15 residues long. V dropped 1 base and J dropped 4 bases, with 16 bases sitting between them. Germline values: CDR1 GTSNPN, CDR2 SVGIG (reference sequence). The CDR3 loop is CAWSGAGKGGYGYTF. Written as DNA, the CDR3 is TGTGCCTGGAGTGGGGCAGGGAAAGGGGGCTATGGCTACACCTTC.